Each of the 32 T cell receptor beta chains below was sequenced from the same sample in a study of blood T cell repertoires in COVID-19 (TCRdb year 2020). The library relied on the immunoSEQ multiplex PCR assay. TCRdb limited this immuneACCESS table to in-frame rearrangements with V and J called. A share of clones is missing; checked studies link under half to unresolved V genes, and the rest is unexplained. For this sample there are some 530,000 clones; 80% to 90% appear just once. The ten largest clones capture approximately 3.2% of the sample. The source material was peripheral blood. These receptors were collected from a human donor in a cohort sampled during active COVID-19.

The chain combines TRBV30 with TRBJ2-7; TRBD2 agrees at 15 bases. The CDR3 is 15 amino acids. V was clipped by 5 bases and J by 4 bases; unmatched bases: 6. Germline loops: CDR1 GTSNPN, CDR2 SVGIG (reference sequence). CDR3 region: CAWGTSGRIGYEQYF. The CDR3 region has the DNA TGTGCCTGGGGGACTAGCGGGAGGATTGGGTACGAGCAGTACTTC. Complete variable domain (other parts from reference TRBV30 and TRBJ2-7): SQTIHQWPATLVQPVGSPLSLECTVEGTSNPNLYWYRQAAGRGLQLLFYSVGIGQISSEVPQNLSASRPQDRQFILSSKKLLLSDSGFYLCAWGTSGRIGYEQYFGPGTRLTVT.

The V gene is TRBV6-5, the J gene TRBJ1-2; 7 bases align to TRBD1. Germline V gene sequence: CDR1 MNHEY, CDR2 SVGAGI. The J segment lost 8 bases and the V segment lost 6 bases, leaving 9 bases of the junction unmatched. The CDR3 has 13 residues. CDR3 sequence: CASRFDRDEGYTF. CDR3 coding DNA: TGTGCCAGCAGATTCGACAGGGATGAGGGCTACACCTTC.

The CDR3 DNA reads as TGTGCCTGGAGTCAAGGGGCCTTCCCCCGGAACACTGAAGCTTTCTTT. Its protein product is CAWSQGAFPRNTEAFF. This sequence joins TRBV30 and TRBJ1-1; D may be TRBD1 (5 bases). The V and J ends lost 2 bases and 1 base respectively, with 17 bases between them. Germline V CDR1 and CDR2: GTSNPN, SVGIG (reference sequence). This CDR3 has 16 residues. Variable domain in full (rest from reference TRBV30 and TRBJ1-1): SQTIHQWPATLVQPVGSPLSLECTVEGTSNPNLYWYRQAAGRGLQLLFYSVGIGQISSEVPQNLSASRPQDRQFILSSKKLLLSDSGFYLCAWSQGAFPRNTEAFFGQGTRLTVV.

The chain joins TRBV28 to TRBJ2-1, with 7 bases aligning to TRBD2. Trimming cost V 5 bases and J 8 bases; bases outside gene matches: 3. The CDR3 runs to 12 residues. CDR1 is MDHEN, CDR2 SYDVKM, per germline. CDR3: CASSRGRDEQFF. The CDR3 nucleotides read TGTGCCAGCAGTCGTGGGAGGGATGAGCAGTTCTTC. Together with reference TRBV28 and TRBJ2-1, the CDR3 gives the full variable domain: DVKVTQSSRYLVKRTGEKVFLECVQDMDHENMFWYRQDPGLGLRLIYFSYDVKMKEKGDIPEGYSVSREKKERFSLILESASTNQTSMYLCASSRGRDEQFFGPGTRLTVL.

The V gene is TRBV27, the J gene TRBJ1-2; 11 positions agree with TRBD1. Germline values: CDR1 MNHEY, CDR2 SMNVEV (reference sequence). Trimming at V came to 6 bases and at J to 8 bases, leaving 8 bases not matched to a gene. The CDR3 is 14 amino acids. CDR3 bases: TGTGCCAGCAGCACCGGACAGGGGGCACGGGGCTACACCTTC. This translates into CASSTGQGARGYTF.

The chain carries TRBV5-6 and TRBJ2-7; TRBD2 matches 12 bases. Germline values: CDR1 SGHDT, CDR2 YYEEEE. There are 18 residues in the CDR3. With 1 base clipped from V and 0 bases from J, the junction kept 8 bases outside the gene matches. The CDR3 nucleotides read TGTGCCAGCAGCTTGAGGCTAGCGGGAGGGCCAAGCTCCTACGAGCAGTACTTC. It translates to CASSLRLAGGPSSYEQYF. The whole variable domain, filled in from reference TRBV5-6 and TRBJ2-7, reads DAGVTQSPTHLIKTRGQQVTLRCSPKSGHDTVSWYQQALGQGPQFIFQYYEEEERQRGNFPDRFSGHQFPNYSSELNVNALLLGDSALYLCASSLRLAGGPSSYEQYFGPGTRLTVT.

The CDR3 bases are TGTGCCAGCAGTTACTCAGTGTTCCTTAGCGGACTTACTTATGGCTACACCTTC. It codes for CASSYSVFLSGLTYGYTF. This chain connects TRBV6-2 or TRBV6-3 to TRBJ1-2; unclear D gene. V lost 0 bases, J lost 5 bases, and 22 bases lay in between. The CDR3 is 18 residues long. CDR1 MNHEY and CDR2 SVGEGT come from the germline V gene.

The V call is TRBV2, the J call TRBJ1-4, with 7 bases matching TRBD1. This CDR3 region has 13 residues. V shed 7 bases, J shed 8 bases, and the junction held 7 bases outside the gene matches. Per the germline V gene, CDR1 is SNHLY and CDR2 is FYNNEI. The CDR3 is CASIYTGEEKLFF. The CDR3 DNA follows: TGTGCCAGCATATACACAGGGGAAGAAAAACTGTTTTTT. Looking up the rest from reference TRBV2 and TRBJ1-4 gives the full variable domain: EPEVTQTPSHQVTQMGQEVILRCVPISNHLYFYWYRQILGQKVEFLVSFYNNEISEKSEIFDDQFSVERPDGSNFTLKIRSTKLEDSAMYFCASIYTGEEKLFFGSGTQLSVL.

This clone occurred once. The chain joins TRBV18 to TRBJ2-7; 12 bases map to TRBD2. Germline CDR1 KGHSH, CDR2 LQKENI. The V segment lost 5 bases and the J segment 1 base; nucleotides outside the gene matches: 6. The CDR3 covers 16 residues. CDR3 in DNA: TGTGCCAGCTCAGGAAGACTAGCGGGAGTATCCTACGAGCAGTACTTC. Translated: CASSGRLAGVSYEQYF.

V is TRBV30 and J is TRBJ2-6, with D possibly being TRBD2 (7 bases). Germline V gene data show CDR1 as GTSNPN and CDR2 as SVGIG (reference sequence). V lost 8 bases and J 4 bases, leaving 12 bases between the germline ends. The CDR3 runs 13 residues. The DNA for the CDR3 is TGTGCCCGCGGGGGCCCCGGGGCCAACGTCCTGACTTTC. It codes for CARGGPGANVLTF.

The CDR3 here is CASSYSKYSGRVDEQYF. The CDR3 DNA reads as TGTGCCAGCAGTTACTCGAAATACAGCGGGAGGGTAGACGAGCAGTACTTC. The chain joins TRBV6-2 or TRBV6-3 to TRBJ2-7, with 10 bases that match TRBD2. Germline loops: CDR1 MNHEY, CDR2 SVGEGT. The junction had 10 bases not matched to a gene; V was cut back by 0 bases and J by 5 bases. This CDR3 spans 17 amino acids.

The V call is TRBV7-9, the J call TRBJ2-7, with 14 nucleotides matching TRBD2. CDR3 length: 15 residues. Germline V CDR1 and CDR2: SEHNR, FQNEAQ (reference sequence). The V and J ends lost 5 bases and 7 bases, in that order; junction bases with no gene match: 7. CDR3 amino acids: CASSGGLAGVEEQYF. The CDR3 nucleotides are TGTGCCAGCAGCGGGGGACTAGCGGGAGTAGAGGAGCAGTACTTC.

This clone was detected once. The chain links TRBV28 to TRBJ1-1; D unresolved. The CDR3 is made up of 14 amino acids. Germline V gene sequence: CDR1 MDHEN, CDR2 SYDVKM. The V end lost 2 bases, the J end lost 0 bases, and 7 bases lay between the germline ends. The CDR3 bases are TGTGCCAGCAGTTTACCCCAGTTGAACACTGAAGCTTTCTTT. Encoded protein: CASSLPQLNTEAFF.

This sequence joins TRBV18 and TRBJ1-1; D may be TRBD1 (6 bases). The CDR3 extends over 13 amino acids. V lost 3 bases to trimming and J lost 4 bases, with 9 bases between them. Germline CDR1 and CDR2: KGHSH and LQKENI. The CDR3 loop is CASSPLRGTEAFF. In DNA, the CDR3 is TGTGCCAGCTCACCCCTCAGGGGCACTGAAGCTTTCTTT.

CDR3 coding DNA: TGTGCCTGGAGACTTTCTCCGGGTGGCTACACCTTC. This translates into CAWRLSPGGYTF. The V call is TRBV30, the J call TRBJ1-2, with D unresolved. V was pared by 3 bases and J by 7 bases, with 12 bases between. Germline V lookup: CDR1 GTSNPN, CDR2 SVGIG (reference sequence). This CDR3 is built from 12 residues. Combining the CDR3 with reference TRBV30 and TRBJ1-2 gives the whole variable domain SQTIHQWPATLVQPVGSPLSLECTVEGTSNPNLYWYRQAAGRGLQLLFYSVGIGQISSEVPQNLSASRPQDRQFILSSKKLLLSDSGFYLCAWRLSPGGYTFGSGTRLTVV.

The genes are TRBV19 and TRBJ1-4; 8 bases fit TRBD1. Germline V CDR1 and CDR2: LNHDA, SQIVND (reference sequence). V trimming: 7 bases; J trimming: 7 bases; junction bases outside the gene matches: 8. The CDR3 totals 14 residues. The CDR3 DNA reads as TGTGCCAGTAAATATGGACAGGGATTTGAAAAACTGTTTTTT. It is translated as CASKYGQGFEKLFF.

This clone came up once. Within the sample, other DNA sequences also encode this same CDR3. The rearrangement uses TRBV30 and TRBJ1-2, with D tentatively TRBD1 (6 bases). Germline CDR1 is GTSNPN and CDR2 is SVGIG (reference sequence). With 0 bases removed from V and 6 bases from J, the gap between germline ends came to 8 bases. This CDR3 comprises 12 residues. Here the CDR3 reads CAWSVGGDGYTF. The CDR3, as DNA: TGTGCCTGGAGTGTAGGGGGAGATGGCTACACCTTC.

CDR3 loop: CASSLSNLASYEQYF. The CDR3 coding sequence is TGTGCCAGCAGTTTATCGAACCTAGCCTCCTACGAGCAGTACTTC. The chain couples TRBV27 to TRBJ2-7; maybe TRBD2 (5 bases). Germline CDR1 MNHEY, CDR2 SMNVEV (reference sequence). V was pared by 0 bases and J by 0 bases, with 9 bases between. This CDR3 is 15 amino acids long.

This clone was observed a single time. Here the CDR3 reads CATGGGYGYTF. CDR3 coding DNA: TGTGCCACAGGGGGTGGCTATGGCTACACCTTC. The chain couples TRBV12-3 or TRBV12-4 to TRBJ1-2, with TRBD1 matching 7 bases. This CDR3 region has 11 residues. V lost 10 bases and J lost 4; bases outside the gene matches: 3.

Comments on this clone: This same CDR3 is encoded by further DNA sequences in the sample. V and J are TRBV18 and TRBJ1-4; maybe TRBD1 (6 bases). The germline gives CDR1 KGHSH, CDR2 LQKENI. The CDR3 is 14 amino acids. V was pared by 3 bases and J by 4 bases, with 9 bases between. CDR3 region: CASSPLQGNEKLFF. As DNA, the CDR3 is TGTGCCAGCTCACCCTTACAGGGTAATGAAAAACTGTTTTTT.

This sequence joins TRBV4-3 and TRBJ2-5; a possible D gene is TRBD1 (5 bases). CDR3 length: 18 residues. Germline V gene data show CDR1 as LGHNA and CDR2 as YSLEER. The V and J ends lost 2 bases and 1 base respectively, with 20 bases between them. The CDR3 loop is CASSQQPQGYDFQETQYF. In DNA, the CDR3 is TGCGCCAGCAGCCAACAACCCCAGGGTTATGACTTCCAAGAGACCCAGTACTTC.

This sequence joins TRBV10-3 and TRBJ2-7, with D unresolved. Trimming removed 8 bases at V and 0 bases at J, with 8 bases between. Germline values: CDR1 ENHRY, CDR2 SYGVKD. The CDR3 covers 12 residues. CDR3 in DNA: TGTGCCATCGGTAGAAGCTCCTACGAGCAGTACTTC. Translation gives CAIGRSSYEQYF.

The rearrangement links TRBV7-2 to TRBJ2-3; tentatively, D is TRBD2 (6 bases). The germline V and J ends were trimmed by 3 bases and 6 bases, with 16 bases remaining between them. This CDR3 has 15 residues. Germline V gene data show CDR1 as SGHTA and CDR2 as FQGNSA. CDR3 nucleotides: TGTGCCAGCAGCTTTAGGACGCGGGGACGTGATACGCAGTATTTT. Translated, it gives CASSFRTRGRDTQYF.

This chain uses TRBV4-1 with TRBJ1-2; TRBD1 matches 9 bases. J lost 13 bases, V lost 3 bases, and 15 bases had no gene match. CDR3 length equals 15 residues. The germline gives CDR1 MGHRA, CDR2 YSYEKL. In nucleotides, the CDR3 is TGCGCCAGCAGCCAGTCCCCGGACAGGGGAACATCGTCCACCTTC. Its translation is CASSQSPDRGTSSTF.

J is TRBJ1-2 and V is TRBV19; a possible D gene is TRBD1 (5 bases). Trimming removed 8 bases from V and 2 bases from J, with 12 bases in between. Germline-derived CDR1 and CDR2 are LNHDA and SQIVND (reference sequence). This CDR3 comprises 13 residues. The CDR3 here is CASHRTGNYGYTF. The DNA for the CDR3 is TGTGCCAGTCACAGGACCGGGAACTATGGCTACACCTTC.

The V call is TRBV7-9, the J call TRBJ2-5; TRBD1 agrees at 8 bases. CDR1 is SEHNR and CDR2 is FQNEAQ in the germline V gene (reference sequence). The CDR3 consists of 16 residues. V shed 5 bases, J shed 5 bases, and the junction held 13 bases outside the gene matches. CDR3 nucleotide sequence: TGTGCCAGCAGCCTACGCCGGACAGGGTTGGGGGAGACCCAGTACTTC. Protein product: CASSLRRTGLGETQYF.

As DNA, the CDR3 is TGTGCCAGCGACGGACAGGGAGGGAGCAATCAGCCCCAGCATTTT. Translating it yields CASDGQGGSNQPQHF. This rearrangement joins TRBV6-6 to TRBJ1-5; TRBD1 matches 8 bases. V gave up 8 bases and J gave up 1 base; unmatched junction bases: 7. CDR1 and CDR2 (germline): MNHNY, SVGAGI (reference sequence). This CDR3 is built from 15 residues.

CDR3 coding DNA: TGTGCCAGCAGTGAACTGGGACAGCCGACTTCGGGCTATGGCTACACCTTC. It specifies CASSELGQPTSGYGYTF. The rearrangement uses TRBV2 and TRBJ1-2; TRBD1 matches 7 bases. V dropped 2 bases and J dropped 4; count of bases not matched to a gene: 13. The CDR3 contains 17 residues. Germline V CDR1 and CDR2: SNHLY, FYNNEI.

The chain employs TRBV5-1 and TRBJ2-7; D is undetermined. Germline loops: CDR1 SGHRS, CDR2 YFSETQ. Trimming shortened V by 0 bases and J by 3 bases, and 13 bases separated the two germline ends. CDR3 length: 15 residues. The CDR3 sequence: CASSLEPSDNYEQYF. The CDR3 coding sequence is TGCGCCAGCAGCTTGGAGCCCTCTGACAACTACGAGCAGTACTTC.

Of note for this clone: Other DNA sequences in the same sample also yield this CDR3. The chain has TRBV20-1 and TRBJ2-3; D gene uncertain. Trimming took off 0 bases at V and 6 bases at J, with 4 bases between the two ends. The germline V gene has CDR1 DFQATT and CDR2 SNEGSKA (reference sequence). The CDR3 sequence is 11 residues long. CDR3 DNA: TGCAGTGCTAGAGATCTCGATACGCAGTATTTT. Protein product: CSARDLDTQYF.

This clone was counted between two and nine times. The junction departs from germline at one end; a sequencing error may be responsible. The CDR3 coding sequence is TGTGCCAGCTCACGAAGGACCGGGGGACAGGGCCAAGAGCCCCAGTACTTC. It is translated as CASSRRTGGQGQEPQYF. This chain links TRBV5-4 with TRBJ2-5, with 9 nucleotides matching TRBD1. This CDR3 spans 17 amino acids. Germline CDR1 is SGHNT and CDR2 is YYREEE (reference sequence).

The rearrangement joins TRBV4-2 to TRBJ2-3; 7 bases line up with TRBD2. Germline loops: CDR1 LGHNA, CDR2 YNFKEQ. V lost 4 bases to trimming and J lost 3 bases; unmatched junction nucleotides: 10. The CDR3 consists of 16 residues. This CDR3 reads CASSPSGAGRTDTQYF. The DNA of the CDR3 is TGTGCCAGCAGCCCGTCCGGAGCGGGAAGGACAGATACGCAGTATTTT.